Each of the 10 T cell receptor beta chains below was sequenced from the same sample in a study of blood T cell repertoires in COVID-19. Profiling relied on immunoSEQ multiplex PCR, and the TCRdb table lists in-frame clones only, not all of them. The data contain approximately 50,000 clones, roughly 77% of them singletons. Material: peripheral blood. The receptors originated from a man in his 70s with active or convalescent COVID-19.

V is TRBV10-2 and J is TRBJ2-7, with TRBD2 matching 7 bases. CDR1 is WSHSY, CDR2 SAAADI, per germline. V shed 2 bases, J shed 0 bases, and the junction held 1 base outside the gene matches. This CDR3 spans 14 amino acids. CDR3 bases: TGCGCCAGCAGTGAGGGGAGGGACTCCTACGAGCAGTACTTC. Amino acids: CASSEGRDSYEQYF.

The chain links TRBV5-1 to TRBJ2-3, with 12 bases aligning to TRBD2. The CDR3 spans 16 residues. The germline V gene has CDR1 SGHRS and CDR2 YFSETQ. V shed 4 bases, J shed 0 bases, and the junction held 3 bases outside the gene matches. This chain's CDR3 is CASSRGLAGSTDTQYF. CDR3 coding DNA: TGCGCCAGCAGCCGAGGACTAGCGGGAAGCACAGATACGCAGTATTTT.

The CDR3 DNA is TGTGCCAGCAGCTCAGGCCTAGCGGGATCTACCGGGGAGCTGTTTTTT. This gives the protein CASSSGLAGSTGELFF. J is TRBJ2-2 and V is TRBV7-2; TRBD2 aligns across 9 bases. Trimming at V came to 4 bases and at J to 5 bases, leaving 8 bases not matched to a gene. CDR3 length: 16 residues. Germline V gives CDR1 SGHTA, CDR2 FQGNSA. Complete variable domain (other parts from reference TRBV7-2 and TRBJ2-2): GAGVSQSPSNKVTEKGKDVELRCDPISGHTALYWYRQSLGQGLEFLIYFQGNSAPDKSGLPSDRFSAERTGGSVSTLTIQRTQQEDSAVYLCASSSGLAGSTGELFFGEGSRLTVL.

V usage is TRBV6-2 or TRBV6-3 and J usage is TRBJ2-4, with TRBD2 identical over 10 bases. Unmatched junction bases numbered 14, after V lost 2 bases and J lost 7 bases. Germline V gene data show CDR1 as MNHEY and CDR2 as SVGEGT. The CDR3 contains 18 residues. CDR3 nucleotides: TGTGCCAGCAGTTACCCAATCCGAGGTAGCGGGAGGCGGAACATTCAGTACTTC. Translating gives CASSYPIRGSGRRNIQYF.

By share, this clone counts as large (0.1 to 1%). The same CDR3 is also encoded by other DNA sequences in this sample. This chain uses TRBV12-3 or TRBV12-4 with TRBJ2-5; D unresolved. The CDR3 extends over 12 amino acids. Trimming removed 2 bases at V and 5 bases at J, with 6 bases between. Here the CDR3 DNA reads TGTGCCAGCAGTTTACGAGTGGAGACCCAGTACTTC. The encoded protein is CASSLRVETQYF.

The gene calls are TRBV6-6 and TRBJ2-3; TRBD2 matches 8 bases. This CDR3 has 16 amino acids. Germline values: CDR1 MNHNY, CDR2 SVGAGI (reference sequence). Trimming removed 0 bases from V and 6 bases from J; junction bases left unmatched: 8. The CDR3 protein is CASSYSSGTRLDTQYF. The DNA for the CDR3 is TGTGCCAGCAGTTACTCCTCCGGGACTAGACTTGATACGCAGTATTTT.

The rearrangement links TRBV11-1 to TRBJ1-1; 7 nucleotides agree with TRBD1. Trimming cost V 2 bases and J 4 bases; bases outside gene matches: 7. The CDR3 has 15 residues. Per germline, CDR1 SGHAT and CDR2 FQDESV (reference sequence). CDR3 amino acids: CASSLRQGLGTEAFF. The CDR3 region has the DNA TGTGCCAGCAGCTTAAGACAGGGTTTGGGCACTGAAGCTTTCTTT.

This clone showed up just once. This chain connects TRBV12-3 or TRBV12-4 to TRBJ1-2, with a weak D call TRBD1 (6 bases). The CDR3 is 11 amino acids. Deletions cut 6 bases from V and 12 bases from J, with 14 bases between. The CDR3 is CASSPRTENTF. CDR3 sequence (DNA): TGTGCCAGCAGCCCGAGGACAGAGAACACCTTC.

This sequence joins TRBV14 and TRBJ2-1; TRBD2 aligns across 8 bases. Trimming took 0 bases from V and 8 from J; bases not matched to a gene: 12. The CDR3 spans 17 residues. CDR1 and CDR2 from the germline V gene are SGHDN and FVKESK. The CDR3 loop reads CASSQERTAGVGDEQFF. CDR3 nucleotides: TGTGCCAGCAGCCAAGAAAGGACAGCGGGAGTAGGGGATGAGCAGTTCTTC.

This clone was seen more than once but under ten times. V is TRBV5-6 and J is TRBJ2-1; TRBD2 agrees at 8 bases. This CDR3 region has 16 residues. V shed 1 base and J 1 base; nucleotides not matched to a gene: 4. From germline, CDR1 is SGHDT and CDR2 YYEEEE. CDR3 in DNA: TGTGCCAGCAGCTTGATTGGGACTAGGTCCTACAATGAGCAGTTCTTC. Protein product: CASSLIGTRSYNEQFF.